The following is a T cell receptor (beta chain) sequence with its context. This record belongs to a study of blood T cells in healthy people across ages. A second PCR of 7 to 11 cycles used a sample-barcoded 5' primer and a J-beta primer mix. TCRdb re-derived calls from the 5' RACE reads in MiXCR, one entry per CDR3 protein. The table has fewer than 950,000 distinct CDR3 sequences, about 37% seen once. This CDR3 region has 13 residues. V dropped 4 bases and J dropped 0 bases, with 7 bases sitting between them. CDR1 and CDR2 from the germline V gene are SGHRS and YFSETQ. This receptor was obtained from a man aged 18 to 35 in good health. The chain recombines TRBV5-1 with TRBJ1-1; D unclear. Sequences were obtained from blood. In DNA form, the CDR3 reads TGCGCCAGCAGCGCGGATGTGAACACTGAAGCTTTCTTT. Protein: CASSADVNTEAFF.